One T cell receptor beta chain is described in this entry. What it recognizes is unknown. These data are taken from a study of cytomegalovirus exposure and HLA in healthy donors. Study outcomes and limitations: In an earlier analysis, about 87% or about 30%: the productive usage of most TCR beta V segments. The study labeled 150 or so TCR beta chains cytomegalovirus-associated. A missense DCLRE1C variant was associated with V- and J-gene trimming of TCR beta chains in a later analysis, and an independent cohort replicated the association.

CDR1 is SGDLS and CDR2 is YYNGEE in the germline V gene. Trimming pared 0 bases from V and 1 base from J, leaving 5 bases between. The CDR3 spans 13 residues. Primers included in the PCR were 60 Vbeta and 13 Jbeta primers. Only in-frame clones appear in the TCRdb table, and some are missing; sequencing was by immunoSEQ multiplex PCR. Here the sample spans approximately 170,000 clones, approximately 71% being singletons. The material sequenced was PBMCs. This sequence joins TRBV9 and TRBJ2-7; D is uncertain. This sequence originates from a woman aged 18-35 years in good health and CMV-seropositive. The CDR3 DNA reads TGTGCCAGCAGCGTAGAGGAGTCCTACGAGCAGTACTTC. Encoded protein: CASSVEESYEQYF.